A single sample is the source of the 16 T cell receptor beta chains below, sequenced in a study of blood T cell repertoires in COVID-19. The method was immunoSEQ multiplex PCR; TCRdb's version includes in-frame clones alone and lacks a portion of them. The sample contains more than 95,000 clones, nearly 85% of which appear only once. The material sequenced was peripheral blood. These receptors were collected from a human donor in a cohort sampled during active or convalescent COVID-19.

In its sample, this clone was seen once. This chain connects TRBV6-5 to TRBJ2-1; no firm D call. The germline V gene has CDR1 MNHEY and CDR2 SVGAGI. V lost 6 bases, J lost 1 base, and 7 bases lay in between. This CDR3 contains 13 residues. This CDR3 reads CASSSLSYNEQFF. The CDR3 region has the DNA TGTGCCAGCAGCTCCCTTTCCTACAATGAGCAGTTCTTC.

The rearrangement joins TRBV4-1 to TRBJ1-4; D is possibly TRBD1 (5 bases). Germline lookup yields CDR1 MGHRA and CDR2 YSYEKL. This CDR3 spans 17 amino acids. Trimming took 4 bases from V and 4 from J, leaving 19 bases between them. The CDR3 region has the DNA TGCGCCAGCAGCCCCCCCGAACCGACAGAGATTAATGAAAAACTGTTTTTT. As protein: CASSPPEPTEINEKLFF.

J is TRBJ1-1 and V is TRBV19; a weak D match, TRBD1 (6 bases). V lost 0 bases to trimming and J lost 11 bases, with 13 bases between them. Germline V gene sequence: CDR1 LNHDA, CDR2 SQIVND (reference sequence). The CDR3 loop spans 13 amino acids. The CDR3 DNA sequence: TGTGCCAGTAGTATAGAGGGAGGGGGGGTCGCTTTCTTT. Translating gives CASSIEGGGVAFF.

The chain employs TRBV19 and TRBJ1-3, with TRBD1 matching over 7 bases. The CDR3 is 15 residues long. Germline lookup yields CDR1 LNHDA and CDR2 SQIVND (reference sequence). V dropped 4 bases and J dropped 1; count of bases not matched to a gene: 4. The DNA of the CDR3 is TGTGCCAGTAGTACGACAGGGATGTCTGGAAACACCATATATTTT. Its protein is CASSTTGMSGNTIYF.

This clone was seen just once. This chain connects TRBV6-2 or TRBV6-3 to TRBJ2-6; maybe TRBD2 (6 bases). CDR3 length equals 17 residues. The germline V gene encodes CDR1 MNHEY and CDR2 SVGEGT. The V gene lost 0 bases and the J gene lost 2 bases, with 11 bases spanning the gap. Written as DNA, the CDR3 is TGTGCCAGCAGTTACTCCTTCCGGGGGACTGGGGCCAACGTCCTGACTTTC. Translation gives CASSYSFRGTGANVLTF.

In this sample, this clone turned up once. The chain has TRBV3-1 (or the pseudogene TRBV3-2) and TRBJ1-5; 7 bases agree with TRBD1. Trimming at V came to 5 bases and at J to 4 bases, leaving 2 bases not matched to a gene. Germline V gene data show CDR1 as LGHDT and CDR2 as YNNKEL (reference sequence). The CDR3 is 13 amino acids. The CDR3 DNA reads TGTGCCAGCAGCTCCAGGGGGAATCAGCCCCAGCATTTT. Its protein is CASSSRGNQPQHF.

The gene calls are TRBV27 and TRBJ1-2; D gene uncertain. Germline CDR1 is MNHEY and CDR2 is SMNVEV (reference sequence). This CDR3 is built from 14 residues. V lost 4 bases, J lost 4 bases, and 13 bases lay in between. CDR3 amino acids: CASSSASGLYGYTF. Here the CDR3 DNA reads TGTGCCAGCAGTTCCGCCTCGGGTCTCTATGGCTACACCTTC.

This chain links TRBV9 with TRBJ1-2; D gene ambiguous. The V gene's germline CDR1 is SGDLS and CDR2 YYNGEE. This CDR3 is 15 amino acids long. V was shortened by 0 bases and J by 8 bases, with 17 bases between the two germline ends. As DNA, the CDR3 is TGTGCCAGCAGCGTAGGCGGAGATCCGTACCGGGGCTACACCTTC. Translating gives CASSVGGDPYRGYTF.

This clone was seen a few times. The chain couples TRBV27 to TRBJ2-5; 7 nucleotides align to TRBD1. Germline-derived CDR1 and CDR2 are MNHEY and SMNVEV (reference sequence). The V and J ends lost 6 bases and 4 bases, in that order; junction bases with no gene match: 8. There are 14 residues in the CDR3. CDR3 sequence (DNA): TGTGCCAGCAGCCATCGACAGGGACGAGAGACCCAGTACTTC. This gives the protein CASSHRQGRETQYF.

This clone appeared a single time. The rearrangement uses TRBV9 and TRBJ2-5; possibly TRBD2 for D (7 bases). V lost 0 bases and J 1 base, leaving 16 bases between the germline ends. Germline CDR1 is SGDLS and CDR2 is YYNGEE. This CDR3 is 17 amino acids long. CDR3 sequence (DNA): TGTGCCAGCAGCGTAGGAGGAGGGGGGGGCGTCCAAGAGACCCAGTACTTC. Protein sequence: CASSVGGGGGVQETQYF.

The rearrangement links TRBV18 to TRBJ1-1; D gene ambiguous. V was trimmed by 3 bases and J by 1 base, leaving 15 bases between them. CDR3 size: 16 residues. Germline loops: CDR1 KGHSH, CDR2 LQKENI. CDR3 DNA sequence: TGTGCCAGCTCACCCCCAATAAGAGGGAAGAACACTGAAGCTTTCTTT. Protein: CASSPPIRGKNTEAFF.

The CDR3 DNA is TGTGCCAGCTCACCACGGCTTGACTCTGGAAACACCATATATTTT. This codes for CASSPRLDSGNTIYF. This sequence joins TRBV18 and TRBJ1-3, with no clear D. The V end lost 1 base, the J end lost 0 bases, and 7 bases lay between the germline ends. From germline, CDR1 is KGHSH and CDR2 LQKENI. The CDR3 loop spans 15 amino acids.

The gene calls are TRBV7-9 and TRBJ2-1, with 13 positions matching TRBD2. The CDR3 sequence is 18 residues long. Per germline, CDR1 SEHNR and CDR2 FQNEAQ (reference sequence). V lost 5 bases and J lost 1; bases outside the gene matches: 8. The CDR3 DNA reads TGTGCCAGCAGCACCGGGACTAGCGGGGCTTTTTCCTACAATGAGCAGTTCTTC. Translation: CASSTGTSGAFSYNEQFF. Using reference TRBV7-9 and TRBJ2-1 for the parts outside the CDR3, the full variable domain is DTGVSQNPRHKITKRGQNVTFRCDPISEHNRLYWYRQTLGQGPEFLTYFQNEAQLEKSRLLSDRFSAERPKGSFSTLEIQRTEQGDSAMYLCASSTGTSGAFSYNEQFFGPGTRLTVL.

J is TRBJ1-1 and V is TRBV6-5; 8 bases fit TRBD1. Germline V gene data show CDR1 as MNHEY and CDR2 as SVGAGI. The J segment lost 3 bases and the V segment lost 4 bases, leaving 7 bases of the junction unmatched. The CDR3 spans 15 residues. The CDR3 DNA reads TGTGCCAGCAGTTTCCAGGGGGCGCGGTACACTGAAGCTTTCTTT. Translation: CASSFQGARYTEAFF.

V is TRBV6-5 and J is TRBJ2-1; TRBD2 aligns across 7 bases. The germline gives CDR1 MNHEY, CDR2 SVGAGI. The CDR3 totals 15 residues. The V segment lost 5 bases and the J segment 2 bases; nucleotides outside the gene matches: 6. CDR3 in DNA: TGTGCCAGCAGTACCCCGACTAGCCCCTACAATGAGCAGTTCTTC. This sequence encodes CASSTPTSPYNEQFF.

The chain links TRBV19 to TRBJ2-1; TRBD2 aligns across 12 bases. CDR1 and CDR2 (germline): LNHDA, SQIVND (reference sequence). J lost 5 bases, V lost 5 bases, and 7 bases had no gene match. The CDR3 is made up of 16 amino acids. CDR3 sequence reads: CASSPFLAGGNNEQFF. CDR3 nucleotides: TGTGCCAGTAGTCCTTTCCTAGCGGGGGGGAACAATGAGCAGTTCTTC.